Listed below are T cell receptor beta chains from one sample, sequenced in a study of neurological immune-mediated disorders. TCRdb redid the calling of the 5' RACE reads with MiXCR, one entry per CDR3 protein. The data contain about 52,000 distinct CDR3 sequences, about 4.1% of them singletons. The sample was PBMCs. The receptors originated from a man aged 55 to 70 with multiple sclerosis. Both conserved end residues are part of each CDR3. A D gene is named only where the DNA matches it firmly. For some rows the clone size is stated as once, few or many, or as a class when expanded; others skip it.

TRBJ1-6 many TRBV20-1 . TGCAGTGCTAGTCCCACAGGGCTTGCCCTCCACTTT CSASPTGLALHF
TRBJ2-7 many TRBV7-2 . TGTGCCGTCCTCGTCGGGTACGAGCAGTACTTC CAVLVGYEQYF
TRBJ1-5 many TRBV5-6 . TGTGCCAGCAGCTTGGGGCCTTATAGCAATCAGCCCCAGCATTTT CASSLGPYSNQPQHF
TRBJ2-3 many TRBV6-1 . TGTGCCAGCAGTGAGGTTGCGGGGGATACGCAGTATTTT CASSEVAGDTQYF
TRBJ1-5 many TRBV6-6 TRBD1 TGTGCCAGCAGCCCCATGGACAGGGCAGAACGTAATCAGCCCCAGCATTTT CASSPMDRAERNQPQHF
TRBJ2-1 many TRBV14 TRBD2 TGTGCCAGCAGCGCCGAGGCGGGGGGTTACAATGAGCAGTTCTTC CASSAEAGGYNEQFF
TRBJ1-2 . TRBV6-4 TRBD1 TGTGCCAGCAGTGACGGGACAGGGGGCTATGGCCAAACCTTC CASSDGTGGYGQTF
TRBJ2-3 many TRBV20-1 TRBD2 TGCAGTGCTAGAGATGGCCGGCGGGGGGATACAGATACGCAGTATTTT CSARDGRRGDTDTQYF
TRBJ1-2 many TRBV20-1 TRBD1 TGCAAATCAGGGGGCTTTGGCTATGGCTACACCTTC CKSGGFGYGYTF
TRBJ2-5 many TRBV10-1 . TGCGCCAGCAGTGATTTCGGAGTTCAAGAGACCCAGTACTTC CASSDFGVQETQYF
TRBJ2-3 many TRBV28 . TGTGCCAGCAGTGCGCTTACGGGAGCGGTCACAGATACGCAGTATTTT CASSALTGAVTDTQYF
TRBJ2-2 many TRBV10-3 . TGTGCCATCAGGCCAGGGACCACCGGGGAGCTGTTTTTT CAIRPGTTGELFF
TRBJ1-2 many TRBV10-3 . TGTGCCATCAGTGGACCCGTTTTACGGAGCTACACCTTC CAISGPVLRSYTF
TRBJ1-1 many TRBV27 . TGTGCCAGCCGGGACCGGAGAGGGGCTGAAGCTTTCTTT CASRDRRGAEAFF
TRBJ2-7 . TRBV20-1 . TGCAGCACGACCACGTCTGATTACGAGCAGTACTTC CSTTTSDYEQYF
TRBJ1-2 many TRBV20-1 . TGCAGTGCTGCGACACAGCCTAACTATGGCTACACCTTC CSAATQPNYGYTF
TRBJ1-5 many TRBV4-1 . TGCGCCAGCAGCCAGTATAGCAATCAGCCCCAGCATTTT CASSQYSNQPQHF
TRBJ1-4 many TRBV19 . TGTGCCAGTAGTACATCTCTGACAGGACCGGATGAAAAACTGTTTTTT CASSTSLTGPDEKLFF
TRBJ1-3 many TRBV12-3/TRBV12-4 . TGTGCCAGCGTCCTCGCCTCTGGAAACACCATATATTTT CASVLASGNTIYF
TRBJ2-3 few TRBV11-2 . TGTGCCAGCAGCTCTCTTACGCTTGGGGATACGCAGTATTTT CASSSLTLGDTQYF
TRBJ2-7 many TRBV7-2 TRBD1 TGTGCCAGTATACTCCCCCCCGGGACAGGGGGCGAGCAGTACTTC CASILPPGTGGEQYF
TRBJ1-1 many TRBV12-3/TRBV12-4 . TGTGCCAGCAGTTCTAAACAGGGTTACACTGAAGCTTTCTTT CASSSKQGYTEAFF
TRBJ2-1 many TRBV12-3/TRBV12-4 . TGTGCCAGCAGCGGGAGTCTTAACAATGAGCAGTTCTTC CASSGSLNNEQFF